A single sample is the source of the 18 T cell receptor beta chains below, sequenced in a study of CD8 T cells in ankylosing spondylitis. Study-wide findings and caveats: One TCR beta motif, made up of seven to nine highly homologous variants, appeared characteristic of ankylosing spondylitis blood.

Their cognate antigens are unknown. Each CDR3 protein gets one entry after TCRdb re-called the 5' RACE reads with MiXCR. The table records some 840,000 distinct CDR3 sequences, about 11% of them present only once. Material for sequencing was blood, either unsorted or a sorted T cell fraction (not recorded which). The receptors originated from a male donor with ankylosing spondylitis.

There are many counts of this clonotype. CDR3 amino acids: CSARRTGNFDQPQHF. CDR3 bases: TGCAGTGCTAGAAGGACAGGGAATTTCGATCAGCCCCAGCATTTT. The V and J genes are TRBV20-1 and TRBJ1-5, with 8 bases aligning to TRBD1. The germline CDR1 and CDR2 sequences are DFQATT and SNEGSKA (reference sequence). The ends lost 2 bases at V and 5 bases at J; junction bases unmatched: 8. This CDR3 is 15 amino acids long.

This clonotype was picked up one time. The chain has TRBV6-1 and TRBJ2-5, with 7 bases lining up with TRBD1. The CDR3 contains 12 residues. The V gene's germline CDR1 is MNHNS and CDR2 SASEGT. V was pared by 7 bases and J by 7 bases, with 6 bases of the junction left unmatched. The CDR3, as DNA: TGTGCCAGCAAGCGTGAGGGGGCGACCCAGTACTTC. Translation gives CASKREGATQYF.

This clonotype came up a few times. The V and J genes are TRBV29-1 and TRBJ1-2; D remains ambiguous. The V end was cut by 4 bases, the J end by 0 bases, with 3 bases between. Per the germline V gene, CDR1 is SQVTM and CDR2 is ANQGSEA. This CDR3 is built from 11 residues. The CDR3 bases are TGCAGCGTTGCCCCTAACTATGGCTACACCTTC. Its protein is CSVAPNYGYTF.

The rearrangement links TRBV12-3 or TRBV12-4 to TRBJ1-4; possible D gene TRBD1, 6 bases. The V end lost 10 bases, the J end lost 7 bases, and 19 bases lay between the germline ends. The CDR3 has 14 amino acids. CDR3 sequence reads: CATSRGGTSEKLFF. The CDR3 DNA is TGTGCCACCTCCAGGGGTGGGACCAGTGAAAAACTGTTTTTT.

V and J are TRBV6-5 and TRBJ2-7; possibly TRBD1 for D (6 bases). This CDR3 has 15 amino acids. V was shortened by 4 bases and J by 1 base, with 14 bases between the two germline ends. Germline V gives CDR1 MNHEY, CDR2 SVGAGI. The CDR3 protein is CASSSRGVRSYEQYF. The CDR3 coding sequence is TGTGCCAGCAGTTCCAGGGGAGTTCGATCCTACGAGCAGTACTTC.

The gene calls are TRBV13 and TRBJ2-3, with 13 bases identical to TRBD2. V lost 5 bases to trimming and J lost 3 bases; unmatched junction nucleotides: 8. CDR1 and CDR2 from the germline V gene are PRHDT and FYEKMQ (reference sequence). CDR3 length: 17 residues. The DNA of the CDR3 is TGTGCCAGCAGCCCCCGGACTAGCGGGAGTGGGACAGATACGCAGTATTTT. Protein product: CASSPRTSGSGTDTQYF.

Only one count was recorded for this clonotype. The chain is built from TRBV28 and TRBJ2-7; D perhaps matches TRBD2 (6 bases). The CDR3 covers 14 residues. From germline, CDR1 is MDHEN and CDR2 SYDVKM. V was trimmed by 1 base and J by 4 bases, leaving 11 bases between them. CDR3 loop: CASSLLGTDYEQYF. CDR3 in DNA: TGTGCCAGCAGTTTATTGGGGACTGATTACGAGCAGTACTTC.

This clonotype has at least ten counts. The chain uses TRBV5-1 and TRBJ1-1, with D perhaps TRBD1 (5 bases). Trimming left V 0 bases short and J 6 bases short, with 9 bases between. This CDR3 contains 13 residues. The V gene's germline CDR1 is SGHRS and CDR2 YFSETQ. CDR3 in amino acids: CASSLEGWAEAFF. The CDR3 nucleotides read TGCGCCAGCAGCTTGGAGGGGTGGGCTGAAGCTTTCTTT.

This clonotype has just a few counts. V gene TRBV4-2 combines with J gene TRBJ2-2; possible D gene TRBD2, 6 bases. The CDR3 consists of 16 residues. CDR1 and CDR2 (germline): LGHNA, YNFKEQ. Between the trimmed V and J ends, which lost 2 bases and 2 bases, there was a span of 12 bases. CDR3 amino acids: CASSQFEGGNTGELFF. Here the CDR3 DNA reads TGTGCCAGCAGCCAATTCGAGGGAGGTAACACCGGGGAGCTGTTTTTT.

In its sample, this clonotype was seen many times. The chain carries TRBV15 and TRBJ2-7, with D hard to call. The CDR3 runs 13 residues. Germline lookup yields CDR1 LNHNV and CDR2 YYDKDF (reference sequence). Trimming took off 0 bases at V and 5 bases at J, with 8 bases between the two ends. CDR3 protein: CATSREGPHEQYF. DNA for the CDR3: TGTGCCACCAGCAGAGAAGGGCCCCACGAGCAGTACTTC.

In its sample, this clonotype was seen a few times. The chain links TRBV7-8 to TRBJ2-7; 8 bases agree with TRBD1. Losses at the gene ends were 5 bases for V and 3 bases for J; bases not matched to a gene: 9. This CDR3 has 15 residues. Germline CDR1 SGHVS, CDR2 FQNEAQ. DNA for the CDR3: TGTGCCAGCAGCCGAACGGGGACAGGCGGCTACGAGCAGTACTTC. Translation gives CASSRTGTGGYEQYF.

This clonotype was seen a few times. V is TRBV20-1 and J is TRBJ2-7; D call uncertain. The V gene's germline CDR1 is DFQATT and CDR2 SNEGSKA (reference sequence). The CDR3 sequence is 13 residues long. Deletions cut 4 bases from V and 7 bases from J, with 17 bases between. This CDR3 reads CSANEPHLGEQYF. The CDR3 DNA reads TGCAGTGCTAATGAACCCCACCTTGGGGAGCAGTACTTC.

There are a few counts of this clonotype. The chain recombines TRBV9 with TRBJ2-7; 7 bases map to TRBD1. Germline CDR1 and CDR2: SGDLS and YYNGEE. CDR3 size: 15 residues. With 4 bases clipped from V and 5 bases from J, the junction kept 12 bases outside the gene matches. Here the CDR3 DNA reads TGTGCCAGCAGCCCCAGGACAGGACTGGACAACGAGCAGTACTTC. It encodes CASSPRTGLDNEQYF.

This clonotype has ten or more counts. The chain carries TRBV29-1 and TRBJ1-1; D uncertain. From germline, CDR1 is SQVTM and CDR2 ANQGSEA. The CDR3 totals 11 residues. V lost 6 bases and J 4 bases, leaving 9 bases between the germline ends. CDR3 loop: CSVRWGTEAFF. CDR3 sequence (DNA): TGCAGCGTGAGGTGGGGCACTGAAGCTTTCTTT. Full variable domain (missing parts from reference TRBV29-1 and TRBJ1-1): SAVISQKPSRDICQRGTSLTIQCQVDSQVTMMFWYRQQPGQSLTLIATANQGSEATYESGFVIDKFPISRPNLTFSTLTVSNMSPEDSSIYLCSVRWGTEAFFGQGTRLTVV.

V usage is TRBV24-1 and J usage is TRBJ2-7; 9 bases align to TRBD1. CDR3 length: 15 amino acids. With V trimmed by 5 bases and J by 2 bases, 6 bases remained unmatched. CDR1 is KGHDR, CDR2 SFDVKD, per germline. The CDR3 DNA reads as TGTGCCACCAGTGGTCCGGGACAGGGTCCCTACGAGCAGTACTTC. Translated, it gives CATSGPGQGPYEQYF.

This rearrangement joins TRBV6-1 to TRBJ2-2; D is perhaps TRBD1 or TRBD2 (6 bases each). CDR1 is MNHNS, CDR2 SASEGT, per germline. V gave up 7 bases and J gave up 7 bases, with 10 bases separating them. The length of the CDR3 is 12 residues. CDR3 residues: CASIRGVGELFF. The CDR3 DNA reads as TGTGCCAGCATTAGGGGGGTCGGGGAGCTGTTTTTT.

J is TRBJ1-1 and V is TRBV10-3; 9 bases are a match to TRBD1. The CDR3 spans 14 residues. Germline loops: CDR1 ENHRY, CDR2 SYGVKD. With V trimmed by 1 base and J by 10 bases, 7 bases remained unmatched. Here the CDR3 reads CAISEYRDRARAFF. Written as DNA, the CDR3 is TGTGCCATCAGTGAGTACCGGGACAGGGCCCGAGCTTTCTTT.

The chain combines TRBV7-2 with TRBJ1-2; 8 bases map to TRBD1. V dropped 0 bases and J dropped 7; count of bases not matched to a gene: 4. The CDR3 contains 14 residues. From germline, CDR1 is SGHTA and CDR2 FQGNSA. Here the CDR3 reads CASSLAQGAGGYTF. The CDR3 DNA sequence: TGTGCCAGCAGCTTAGCGCAGGGGGCTGGTGGCTACACCTTC.